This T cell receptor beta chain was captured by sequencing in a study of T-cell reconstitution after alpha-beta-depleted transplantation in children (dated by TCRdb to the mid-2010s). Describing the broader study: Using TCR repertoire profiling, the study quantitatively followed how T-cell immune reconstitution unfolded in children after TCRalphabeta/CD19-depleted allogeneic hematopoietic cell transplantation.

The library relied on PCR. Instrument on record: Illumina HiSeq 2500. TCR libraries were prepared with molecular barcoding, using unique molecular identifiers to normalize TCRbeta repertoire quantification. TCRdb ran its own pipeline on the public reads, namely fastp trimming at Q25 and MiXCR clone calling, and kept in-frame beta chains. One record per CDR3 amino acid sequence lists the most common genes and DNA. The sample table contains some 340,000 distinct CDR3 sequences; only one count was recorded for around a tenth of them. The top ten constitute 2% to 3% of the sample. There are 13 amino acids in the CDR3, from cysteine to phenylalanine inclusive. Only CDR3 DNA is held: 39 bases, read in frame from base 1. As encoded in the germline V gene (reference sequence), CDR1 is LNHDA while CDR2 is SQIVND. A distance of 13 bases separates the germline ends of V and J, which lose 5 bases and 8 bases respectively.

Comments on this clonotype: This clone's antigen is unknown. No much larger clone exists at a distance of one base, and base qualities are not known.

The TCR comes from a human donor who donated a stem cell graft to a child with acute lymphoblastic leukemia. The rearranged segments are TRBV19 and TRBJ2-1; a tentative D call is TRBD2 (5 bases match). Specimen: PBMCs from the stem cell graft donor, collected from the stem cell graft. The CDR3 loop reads CASSVSSVYEQFF. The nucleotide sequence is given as TGTGCCAGTAGTGTAAGTAGCGTCTATGAGCAGTTCTTC.